This T cell receptor (beta chain) derives from a study of spatial heterogeneity in lung cancer. Study details: There were roughly 72 donors, all of them untreated patients with early-stage non-small cell lung cancer.

Germline V lookup: CDR1 DFQATT, CDR2 SNEGSKA (reference sequence). The CDR3 is 13 amino acids. The J segment lost 6 bases and the V segment lost 5 bases, leaving 4 bases of the junction unmatched. The sample's time point: blood at routine non-recurrence follow-up after resection. TCRdb independently ran MiXCR on the 5' RACE reads; one entry per CDR3 protein. The sample lists 45,000 to 55,000 distinct CDR3 sequences, approximately 12% seen once, with 32% in the top ten. The rearrangement uses TRBV20-1 and TRBJ1-6, with TRBD1 matching over 7 bases. The receptor comes from a male donor with early-stage non-small cell lung cancer. Sequencing used PBMCs, obtained at follow-up. CDR3 protein: CSAGGTVNSPLHF. CDR3 bases: TGCAGTGCTGGCGGGACAGTTAATTCACCCCTCCACTTT.